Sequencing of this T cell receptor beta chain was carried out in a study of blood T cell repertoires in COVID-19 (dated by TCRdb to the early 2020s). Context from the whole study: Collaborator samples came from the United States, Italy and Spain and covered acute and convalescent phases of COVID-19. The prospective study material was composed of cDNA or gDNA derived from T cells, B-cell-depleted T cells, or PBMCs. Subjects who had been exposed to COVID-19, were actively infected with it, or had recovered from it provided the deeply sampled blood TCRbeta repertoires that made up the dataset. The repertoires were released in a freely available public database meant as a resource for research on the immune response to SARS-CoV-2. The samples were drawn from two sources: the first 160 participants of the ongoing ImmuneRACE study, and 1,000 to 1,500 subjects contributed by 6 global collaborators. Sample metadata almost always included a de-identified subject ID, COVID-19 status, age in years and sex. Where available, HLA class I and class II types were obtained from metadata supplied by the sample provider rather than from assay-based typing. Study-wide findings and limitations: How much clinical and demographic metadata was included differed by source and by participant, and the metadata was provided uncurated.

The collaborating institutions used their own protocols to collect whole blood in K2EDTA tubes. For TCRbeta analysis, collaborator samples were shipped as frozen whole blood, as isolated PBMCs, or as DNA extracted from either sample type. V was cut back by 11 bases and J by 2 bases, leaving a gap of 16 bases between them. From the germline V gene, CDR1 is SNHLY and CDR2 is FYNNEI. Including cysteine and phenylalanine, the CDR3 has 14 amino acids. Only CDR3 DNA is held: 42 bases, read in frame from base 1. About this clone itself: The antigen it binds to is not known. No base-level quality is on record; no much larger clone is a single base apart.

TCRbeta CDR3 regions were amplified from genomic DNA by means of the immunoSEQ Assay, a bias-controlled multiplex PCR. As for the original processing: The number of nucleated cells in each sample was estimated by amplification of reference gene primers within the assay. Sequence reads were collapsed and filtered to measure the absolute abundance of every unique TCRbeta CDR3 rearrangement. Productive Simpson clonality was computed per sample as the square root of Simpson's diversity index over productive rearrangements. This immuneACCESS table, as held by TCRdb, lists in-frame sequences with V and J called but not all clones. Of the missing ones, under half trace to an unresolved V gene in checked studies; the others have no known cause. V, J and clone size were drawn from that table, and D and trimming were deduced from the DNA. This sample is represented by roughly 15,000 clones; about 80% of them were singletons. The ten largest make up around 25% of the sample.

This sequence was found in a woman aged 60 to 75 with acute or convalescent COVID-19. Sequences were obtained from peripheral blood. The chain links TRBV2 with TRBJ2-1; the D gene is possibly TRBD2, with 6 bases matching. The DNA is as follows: TGTGCCTTAGGGCGGGACGCAGCCTACAATGAGCAGTTCTTC. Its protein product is CALGRDAAYNEQFF.